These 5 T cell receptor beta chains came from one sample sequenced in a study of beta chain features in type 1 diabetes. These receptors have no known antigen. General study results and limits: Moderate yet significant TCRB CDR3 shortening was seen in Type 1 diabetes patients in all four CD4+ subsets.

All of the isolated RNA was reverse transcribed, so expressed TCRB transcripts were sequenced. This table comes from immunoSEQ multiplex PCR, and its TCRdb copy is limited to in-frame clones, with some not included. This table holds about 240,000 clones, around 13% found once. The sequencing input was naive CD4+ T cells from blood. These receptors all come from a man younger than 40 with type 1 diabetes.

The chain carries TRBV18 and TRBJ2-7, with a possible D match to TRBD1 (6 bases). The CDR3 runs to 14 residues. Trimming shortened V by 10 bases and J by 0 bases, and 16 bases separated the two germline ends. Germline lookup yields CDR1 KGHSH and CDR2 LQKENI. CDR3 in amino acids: CANSGTGSSYEQYF. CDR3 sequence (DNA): TGTGCCAACTCCGGAACAGGGAGCTCCTACGAGCAGTACTTC.

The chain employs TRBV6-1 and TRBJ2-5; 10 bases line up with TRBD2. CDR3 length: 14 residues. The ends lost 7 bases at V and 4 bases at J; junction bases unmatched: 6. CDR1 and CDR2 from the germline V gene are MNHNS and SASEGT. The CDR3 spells CASKAGGNGETQYF. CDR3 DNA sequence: TGTGCCAGCAAAGCGGGAGGGAACGGAGAGACCCAGTACTTC.

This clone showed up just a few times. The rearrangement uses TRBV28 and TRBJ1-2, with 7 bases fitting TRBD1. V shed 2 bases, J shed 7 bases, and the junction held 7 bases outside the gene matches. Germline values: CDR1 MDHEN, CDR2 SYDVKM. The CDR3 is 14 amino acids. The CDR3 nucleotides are TGTGCCAGCAGTTTAACAGGGGAATCGGGTGGCTACACCTTC. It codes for CASSLTGESGGYTF.

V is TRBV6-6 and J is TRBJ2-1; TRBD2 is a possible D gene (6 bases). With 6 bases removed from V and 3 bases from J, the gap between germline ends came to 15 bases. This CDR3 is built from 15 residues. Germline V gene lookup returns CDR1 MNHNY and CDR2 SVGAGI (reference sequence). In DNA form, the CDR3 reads TGTGCCAGCAGAATGGTGGAGGGCGACTACAATGAGCAGTTCTTC. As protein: CASRMVEGDYNEQFF.

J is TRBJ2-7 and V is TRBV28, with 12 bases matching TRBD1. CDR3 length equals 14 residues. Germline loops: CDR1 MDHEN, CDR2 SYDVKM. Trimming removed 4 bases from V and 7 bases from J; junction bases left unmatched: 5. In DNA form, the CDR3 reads TGTGCCAGCAGTTGGGGACAGGGGGCAGGAGAGCAGTACTTC. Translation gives CASSWGQGAGEQYF.